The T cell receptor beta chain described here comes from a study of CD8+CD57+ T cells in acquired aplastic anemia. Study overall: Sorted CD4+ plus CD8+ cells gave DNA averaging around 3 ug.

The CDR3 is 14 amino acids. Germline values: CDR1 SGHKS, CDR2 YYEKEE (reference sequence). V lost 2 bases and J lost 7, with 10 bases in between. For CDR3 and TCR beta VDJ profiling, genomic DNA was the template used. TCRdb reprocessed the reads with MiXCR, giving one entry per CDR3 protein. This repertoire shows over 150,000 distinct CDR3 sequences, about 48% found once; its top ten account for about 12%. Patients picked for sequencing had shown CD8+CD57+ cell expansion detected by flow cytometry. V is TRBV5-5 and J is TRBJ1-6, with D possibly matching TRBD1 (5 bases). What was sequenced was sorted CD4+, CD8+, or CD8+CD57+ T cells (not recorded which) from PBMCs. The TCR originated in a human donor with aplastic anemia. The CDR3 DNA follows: TGTGCCAGCAGCTTAGGGGACCCGAATTCACCCCTCCACTTT. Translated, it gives CASSLGDPNSPLHF.